What follows are 5 T cell receptor beta chains derived from one specimen sequenced in a study of T cell repertoires in cytomegalovirus infection. Which antigens these TCRs recognize remains unknown. TCRdb redid the calling of the reads with MiXCR, one entry per CDR3 protein. The sample holds approximately 140,000 distinct CDR3 sequences; roughly a quarter are singletons and the top ten take 34%. Sequencing used PBMCs, sequenced either directly or after in vitro stimulation (not recorded which). The receptors come from a human donor in good health (CMV status not recorded). Some clones in this sample may be carry-over from other donors' samples.

The chain uses TRBV20-1 and TRBJ2-3; 9 nucleotides line up with TRBD2. The CDR3 length is 13 residues. CDR1 and CDR2 (germline): DFQATT, SNEGSKA (reference sequence). With 3 bases clipped from V and 5 bases from J, the junction kept 3 bases outside the gene matches. The CDR3 is CSASSGSGDTQYF. For the CDR3, the DNA is TGCAGTGCTAGTAGCGGGAGTGGAGATACGCAGTATTTT.

V gene TRBV14 combines with J gene TRBJ2-3; D uncertain. V was trimmed by 4 bases and J by 4 bases, leaving 18 bases between them. Germline values: CDR1 SGHDN, CDR2 FVKESK. This CDR3 contains 16 residues. The CDR3 loop reads CASSPERTSGSDTQYF. The CDR3 DNA is TGTGCCAGCAGCCCTGAACGGACGTCGGGCTCAGATACGCAGTATTTT.

This clonotype was counted at least ten times. The chain is built from TRBV10-3 and TRBJ2-1; 7 bases are shared with TRBD2. This CDR3 is built from 16 residues. J was trimmed by 1 base and V by 0 bases; bases with no gene match: 3. Germline CDR1 is ENHRY and CDR2 is SYGVKD. The CDR3 bases are TGTGCCATCAGTGAGTCCTGGACTAGTTCCTACAATGAGCAGTTCTTC. Translated, it gives CAISESWTSSYNEQFF.

There are many counts of this clonotype. This chain links TRBV6-1 with TRBJ1-1; D uncertain. Germline V gene data show CDR1 as MNHNS and CDR2 as SASEGT. This CDR3 has 16 amino acids. Trimming cost V 2 bases and J 4 bases, with 17 bases left between them. CDR3 sequence reads: CASSELGRFLRTEAFF. For the CDR3, the DNA is TGTGCCAGCAGTGAATTGGGTAGGTTTCTACGCACTGAAGCTTTCTTT.

CDR3 protein: CASSYSGGLTYNEQFF. The CDR3 region has the DNA TGTGCCAGCAGTTACTCGGGCGGACTTACCTACAATGAGCAGTTCTTC. The chain links TRBV6-5 to TRBJ2-1; D may be TRBD2 (5 bases). CDR3 length: 16 residues. The V gene's germline CDR1 is MNHEY and CDR2 SVGAGI. Trimming took off 0 bases at V and 2 bases at J, with 11 bases between the two ends.